The sequence of this T cell receptor beta chain was determined in a study of Ad26.COV2.S vaccination and SARS-CoV-2 variants (dated by TCRdb to the early 2020s). As for the study more broadly: Vaccine-arm donors came from COV1001, a multicentre, randomized, double-blind, placebo-controlled phase I-IIa trial of Ad26.COV2.S in healthy adults. Trial participants were randomized into five groups of five, in which low-dose or high-dose Ad26.COV2.S was given once or twice, or placebo was given on both occasions. Investigators remained blinded to trial group allocation during experiments and outcome assessment. TCRbeta repertoire sequencing was used to assess the specificity and breadth of SARS-CoV-2-reactive T cell receptors after Ad26.COV2.S vaccination. Ad26.COV2.S was administered intramuscularly at a dose of 5x10^10 or 1x10^11 viral particles, either as one shot or as two shots given 56 days apart. The TCR-sequenced set comprised around 30 samples: around 20 Ad26.COV2.S vaccine recipients, 5 placebo recipients and 8 SARS-CoV-2 convalescent individuals.

A remark on this clone: Its specific antigen is unknown. No clone much larger than this one lies a single base away; base qualities are absent.

This sample's treatment or condition label indicates: 15 to 20 received Ad26.COV2.S at low or high dose, single or two shots; roughly 5 received placebo; per-sample allocation not given. Repertoires of vaccine and placebo recipients were sequenced from samples taken on day 63 after the first injection. Between 29 July and 7 August 2020, Cohort 1b enrolled 20 to 30 adults aged 18-55 years at one site in Boston, USA. As a vaccine, Ad26.COV2.S was a replication-incompetent adenovirus type 26 vector that expressed a prefusion-stabilized SARS-CoV-2 spike protein derived from the original Wuhan strain. What the research found in general, with its limitations: It was noted by the authors that total T cell responses may have been underestimated by the TCR breadth and depth analyses. Vaccine and placebo recipients had similar non-spike TCR breadth, a finding consistent with the vaccine containing only spike. The study was not powered to compare responses between vaccine doses or regimens. After vaccination, substantial breadth of spike-specific CD8+ and CD4+ T cell responses was reported. Ad26.COV2.S recipients had higher spike-specific TCR breadth than placebo recipients (P = 0.0014).

Deletion took 2 bases off V and 4 bases off J, with a span of 14 bases between the germline ends. The CDR1 and CDR2 encoded by the germline V gene are WSHSY and SAAADI. From its cysteine to its phenylalanine, the CDR3 spans 15 amino acids. Here the CDR3 DNA is all that survives: 45 bases in frame from base 1. TCRbeta CDR3 regions were sequenced with the immunoSEQ Assay. After extraction, genomic DNA underwent amplification by bias-controlled multiplex PCR, followed by high-throughput sequencing. The source study handled its data this way. To quantify the absolute abundance of each unique TCRbeta CDR3 region, sequences were collapsed and filtered. Usable DNA was measured by amplifying reference genes present in all nucleated cells, and TCRbeta template counts were normalized to that usable DNA to estimate T cell fraction. Repertoire TCRs were annotated as SARS-CoV-2-specific when V gene, CDR3 amino acid sequence and J gene were exactly matched to a known reactive TCR set. The reference SARS-CoV-2 TCR set was derived from MIRA and filtered for enrichment in COVID-19-positive ImmuneCODE repertoires, a step that removed public or cross-reactive TCRs. Using the MIRA antigens, annotated TCRs were further analysed by specific ORF or by position within an ORF. Breadth was defined as the number of annotated unique rearrangements divided by the total number of unique productive rearrangements, and depth was defined as the summed frequency of the annotated unique rearrangements. TCR breadth was compared between groups using two-sided Wilcoxon rank-sum tests. The clones in this table, taken by TCRdb from immuneACCESS, are in-frame only. Not every clone is retained; where verified, under half of the shortfall comes from an unresolved V gene, and the cause of the rest is unknown. V, J and clone size derive from that table, while D and trimming were established from the DNA sequence. The sample profile shows about 350,000 clones; 85% to 90% of them were found once. Of the sample, around 5% falls within the top ten clones.

This receptor was identified in a person aged 18-60 years who received the Ad26.COV2.S COVID-19 vaccine or a placebo. This specimen consisted of peripheral blood, obtained in a trial of Ad26.COV2.S vaccine versus placebo. The chain joins TRBV10-2 to TRBJ1-1; the D gene is not confidently resolved. The CDR3 here reads CASSERPGLGTEAFF. The nucleotide sequence is given as TGCGCCAGCAGTGAGCGTCCGGGTCTCGGCACTGAAGCTTTCTTT.